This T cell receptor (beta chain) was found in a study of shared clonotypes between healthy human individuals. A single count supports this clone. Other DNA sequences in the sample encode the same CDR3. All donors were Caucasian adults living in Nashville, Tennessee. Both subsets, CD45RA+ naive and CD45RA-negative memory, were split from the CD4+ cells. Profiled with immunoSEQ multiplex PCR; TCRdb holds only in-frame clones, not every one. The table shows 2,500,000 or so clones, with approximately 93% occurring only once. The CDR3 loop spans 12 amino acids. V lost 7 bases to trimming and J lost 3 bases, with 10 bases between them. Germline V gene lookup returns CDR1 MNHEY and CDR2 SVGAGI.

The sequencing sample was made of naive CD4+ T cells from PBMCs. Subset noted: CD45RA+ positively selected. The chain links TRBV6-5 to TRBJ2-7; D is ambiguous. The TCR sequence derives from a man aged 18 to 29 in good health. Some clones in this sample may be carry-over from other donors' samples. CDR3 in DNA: TGTGCCAGCACCGGCGAGAGCTACGAGCAGTACTTC. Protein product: CASTGESYEQYF.